This T cell receptor beta chain was captured in a study of control samples from healthy donors and cancer patients. Libraries were prepared by immunoSEQ multiplex PCR; TCRdb keeps only in-frame clonotypes and omits some of them. The top ten clones hold about 2.6% of a sample with about 120,000 clones, 85% to 95% of them seen once. The material sequenced was blood. This receptor was taken from a man aged 25 to 40 in good health.

This chain's CDR3 is CASSLTAGEQFF. CDR3 bases: TGCGCCAGCAGCTTGACCGCAGGTGAGCAGTTCTTC. The chain carries TRBV5-1 and TRBJ2-1; no reliable D call. CDR3 length: 12 amino acids. Trimming took off 1 base at V and 9 bases at J, with 8 bases between the two ends. Germline CDR1 and CDR2: SGHRS and YFSETQ.